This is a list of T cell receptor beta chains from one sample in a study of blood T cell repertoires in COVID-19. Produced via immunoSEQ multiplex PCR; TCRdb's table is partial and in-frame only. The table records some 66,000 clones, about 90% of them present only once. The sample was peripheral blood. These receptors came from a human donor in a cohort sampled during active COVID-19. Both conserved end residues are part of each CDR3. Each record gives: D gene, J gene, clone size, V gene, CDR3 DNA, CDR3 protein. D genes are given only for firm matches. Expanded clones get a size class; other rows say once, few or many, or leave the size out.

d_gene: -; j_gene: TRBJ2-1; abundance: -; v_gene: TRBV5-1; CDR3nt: TGCGCCAGCAGCGACACGGGGCGGACAGTCGTCAATGAGCAGTTCTTC; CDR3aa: CASSDTGRTVVNEQFF
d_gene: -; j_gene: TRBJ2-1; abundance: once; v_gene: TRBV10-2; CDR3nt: TGCGCCAGCAAGGATAGCATCGGGACTCCCTACAATGAGCAGTTCTTC; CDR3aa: CASKDSIGTPYNEQFF
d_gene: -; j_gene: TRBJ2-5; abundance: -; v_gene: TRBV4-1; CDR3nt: TGCGCCAGCAGCCCCAATCAGGGGGGTTTGACCCAGTACTTC; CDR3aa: CASSPNQGGLTQYF
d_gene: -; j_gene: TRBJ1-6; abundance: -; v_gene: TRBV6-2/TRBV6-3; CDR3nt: TGTGCCAGCAGTTACGCGCCAGGGGATGGGAATTCACCCCTCCACTTT; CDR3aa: CASSYAPGDGNSPLHF
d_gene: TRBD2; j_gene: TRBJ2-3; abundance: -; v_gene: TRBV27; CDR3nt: TGTGCCACCGGAAGCGGGAGGGGAGAAGATACGCAGTATTTT; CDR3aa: CATGSGRGEDTQYF
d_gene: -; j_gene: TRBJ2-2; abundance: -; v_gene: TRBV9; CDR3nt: TGTGCCAGCAGCGTAGCAGGGGCGAACACCGGGGAGCTGTTTTTT; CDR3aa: CASSVAGANTGELFF
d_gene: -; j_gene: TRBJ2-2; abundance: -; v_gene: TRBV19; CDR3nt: TGTGCCACCCACCGGGACATCAACACCGGGGAGCTGTTTTTT; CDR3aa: CATHRDINTGELFF
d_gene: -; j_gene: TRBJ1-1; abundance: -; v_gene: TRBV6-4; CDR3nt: TGTGCCAGCATTGAGGTCGGGAATCCAGACACTGAAGCTTTCTTT; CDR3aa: CASIEVGNPDTEAFF
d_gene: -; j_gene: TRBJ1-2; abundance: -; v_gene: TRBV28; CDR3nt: TGTGCCAGCAGTTTATCCGACCTGACAGGAAGAGCTCTAGGCTACACCTTC; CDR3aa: CASSLSDLTGRALGYTF
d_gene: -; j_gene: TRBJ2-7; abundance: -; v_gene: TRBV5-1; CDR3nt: TGCGCCAGCAGCTTGGGTGGCGGGATCTACGAGCAGTACTTC; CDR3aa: CASSLGGGIYEQYF
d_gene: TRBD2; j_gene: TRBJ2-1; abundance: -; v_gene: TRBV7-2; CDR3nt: TGTGCCAGCAGCCTCGATCGGGAGGGCCGTGATGAGCAGTTCTTC; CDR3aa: CASSLDREGRDEQFF
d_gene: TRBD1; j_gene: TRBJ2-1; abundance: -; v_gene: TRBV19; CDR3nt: TGTGCCAGTAGTCGACAGGGTGGGGAGAATGAGCAGTTCTTC; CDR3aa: CASSRQGGENEQFF
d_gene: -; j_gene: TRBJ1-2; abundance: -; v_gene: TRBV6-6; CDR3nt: TGTGCCAGCAGTCCATCCCTGGGGACATCGTATGGCTACACCTTC; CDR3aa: CASSPSLGTSYGYTF
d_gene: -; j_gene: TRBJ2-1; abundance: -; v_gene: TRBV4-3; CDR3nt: TGCGCCAGCAGTCTACCATGGCAGGTGAAATACAATGAGCAGTTCTTC; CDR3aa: CASSLPWQVKYNEQFF
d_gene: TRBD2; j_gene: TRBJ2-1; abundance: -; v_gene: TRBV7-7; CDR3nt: TGTGCTAGCAGCCCCGGGACTAGCGGGGTTTACAATGAGCAGTTCTTC; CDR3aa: CASSPGTSGVYNEQFF
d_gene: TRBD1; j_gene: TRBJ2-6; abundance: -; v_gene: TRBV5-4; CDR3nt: TGTGCCAGCAGCATGGACAGGGGGCTTGGGGCCAACGTCCTGACTTTC; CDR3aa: CASSMDRGLGANVLTF
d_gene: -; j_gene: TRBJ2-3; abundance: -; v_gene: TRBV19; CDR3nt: TGTGCCAGTAGCCCCACTAGACTTAGCACAGATACGCAGTATTTT; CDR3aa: CASSPTRLSTDTQYF
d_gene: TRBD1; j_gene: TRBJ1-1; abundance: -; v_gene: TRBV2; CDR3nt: TGTGCCAGCAGTGAAGAAGGTAGGACAGGGGTGGCAGCTTTCTTT; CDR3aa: CASSEEGRTGVAAFF
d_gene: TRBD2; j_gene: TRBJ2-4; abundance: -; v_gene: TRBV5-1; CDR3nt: TGCGCCAGCAGCTTGGTTGTGGCTAGCGGAGCCAAAAACATTCAGTACTTC; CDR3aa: CASSLVVASGAKNIQYF
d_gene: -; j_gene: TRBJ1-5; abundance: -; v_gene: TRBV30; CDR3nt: TGTGCCTGGAGTGTCGGGGGAAGTGGCAAGCCCCAGCATTTT; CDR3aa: CAWSVGGSGKPQHF
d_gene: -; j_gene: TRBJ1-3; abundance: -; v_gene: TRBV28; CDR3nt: TGTGCCACGCAAACAGACCGCCGGAGGGGAAACACCATATATTTT; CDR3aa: CATQTDRRRGNTIYF
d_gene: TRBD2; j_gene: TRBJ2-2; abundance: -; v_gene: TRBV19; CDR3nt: TGTGCCAGTAGTATGACTAGCGGGGGAGGGGACACCGGGGAGCTGTTTTTT; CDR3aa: CASSMTSGGGDTGELFF
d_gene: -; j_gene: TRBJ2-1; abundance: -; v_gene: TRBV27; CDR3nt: TGTGCCAGCAGTTTATCGGGGGCCCCTGAGCAGTTCTTC; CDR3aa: CASSLSGAPEQFF
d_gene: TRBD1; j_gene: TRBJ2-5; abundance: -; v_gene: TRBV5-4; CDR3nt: TGTGCCAGCAGCTTGGATCGGGACAGACAAGAGACCCAGTACTTC; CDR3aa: CASSLDRDRQETQYF
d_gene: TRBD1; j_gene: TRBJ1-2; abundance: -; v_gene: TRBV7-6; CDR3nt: TGTGCCAGCAGCTCCGGGCCCCCGGGACAGGGGATGGTAGGCGGCTACACCTTC; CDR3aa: CASSSGPPGQGMVGGYTF
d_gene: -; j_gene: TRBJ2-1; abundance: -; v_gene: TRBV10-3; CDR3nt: TGTGCCATCAGCCCCAATAGCGGTACCTACAATGAGCAGTTCTTC; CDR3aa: CAISPNSGTYNEQFF
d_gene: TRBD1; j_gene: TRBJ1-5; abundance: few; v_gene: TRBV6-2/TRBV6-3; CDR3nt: TGTGCCAGCAGCACTGGACAGGGTAGCAATCAGCCCCAGCATTTT; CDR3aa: CASSTGQGSNQPQHF
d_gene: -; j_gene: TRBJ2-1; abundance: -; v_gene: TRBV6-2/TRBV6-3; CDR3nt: TGTGCCAGCAGCCCAGAGGAATACAATGAGCAGTTCTTC; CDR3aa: CASSPEEYNEQFF
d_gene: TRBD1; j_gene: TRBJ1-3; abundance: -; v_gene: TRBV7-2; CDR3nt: TGTGCCAGCAGCATATACAGGGGGACAGGAAACACCATATATTTT; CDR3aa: CASSIYRGTGNTIYF
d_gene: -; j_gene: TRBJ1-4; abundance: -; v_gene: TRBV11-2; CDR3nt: TGTGCCAGCAGCTTAGGACAGATCCCCACGGGTGAAAAACTGTTTTTT; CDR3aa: CASSLGQIPTGEKLFF
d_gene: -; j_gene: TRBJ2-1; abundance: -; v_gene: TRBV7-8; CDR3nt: TGTGCCAGCACCTCCGGTCCTAGGTTCAATGAGCAGTTCTTC; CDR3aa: CASTSGPRFNEQFF
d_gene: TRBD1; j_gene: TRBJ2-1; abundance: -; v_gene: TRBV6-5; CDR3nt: TGTGCCAGCAGCCGAGGACAGGGGTACAATGAGCAGTTCTTC; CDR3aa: CASSRGQGYNEQFF
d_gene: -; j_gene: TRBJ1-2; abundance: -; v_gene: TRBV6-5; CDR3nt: TGTGCCAGCAGTCTTGGGGGGAACGACTATGGCTACACCTTC; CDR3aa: CASSLGGNDYGYTF
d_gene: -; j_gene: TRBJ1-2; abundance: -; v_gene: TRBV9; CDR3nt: TGTGCCAGCAGCGTAGATCCAGGGAACTATGGCTACACCTTC; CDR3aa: CASSVDPGNYGYTF
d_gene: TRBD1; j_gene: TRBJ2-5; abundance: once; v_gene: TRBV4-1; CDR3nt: TGCGCCAGCAGCCAAGGGGACAGCAGAGAGACCCAGTACTTC; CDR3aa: CASSQGDSRETQYF
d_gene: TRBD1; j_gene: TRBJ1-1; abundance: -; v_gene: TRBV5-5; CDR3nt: TGTGCCAGCAGCCTCGGACAGGGGACGAACACTGAAGCTTTCTTT; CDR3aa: CASSLGQGTNTEAFF
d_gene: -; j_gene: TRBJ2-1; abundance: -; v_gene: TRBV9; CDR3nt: TGTGCCAGCCCCCCCCAGGGTTCCACCTACAATGAGCAGTTCTTC; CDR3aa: CASPPQGSTYNEQFF
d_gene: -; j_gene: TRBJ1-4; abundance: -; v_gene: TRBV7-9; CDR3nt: TGTGCCAGCAGCCCCGACACTGCAACTAATGAAAAACTGTTTTTT; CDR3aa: CASSPDTATNEKLFF
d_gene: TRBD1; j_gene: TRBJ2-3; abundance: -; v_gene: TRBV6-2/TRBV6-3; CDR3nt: TGTGCCAGCAGCTCGACTGGGGACAGGGGGAGCAAAGCAAATACGCAGTATTTT; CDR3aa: CASSSTGDRGSKANTQYF
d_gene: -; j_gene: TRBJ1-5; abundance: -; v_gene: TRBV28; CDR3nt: TGTGCCAGCAGTTTTGAGTACAATCAGCCCCAGCATTTT; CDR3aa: CASSFEYNQPQHF
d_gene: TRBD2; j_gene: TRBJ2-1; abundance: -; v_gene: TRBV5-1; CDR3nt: TGCGCCAGCAGCTATTATAGCGGGGGAACCCTCTACAATGAGCAGTTCTTC; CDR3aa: CASSYYSGGTLYNEQFF
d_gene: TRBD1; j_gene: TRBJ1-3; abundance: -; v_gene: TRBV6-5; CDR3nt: TGTGCCAGCAGTTACGCGACAGGGGCTGGAAACACCATATATTTT; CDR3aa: CASSYATGAGNTIYF
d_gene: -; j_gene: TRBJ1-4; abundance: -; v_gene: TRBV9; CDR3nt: TGTGCCAGCAGCGTAAGGGGTTCCGACAATGAAAAACTGTTTTTT; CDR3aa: CASSVRGSDNEKLFF
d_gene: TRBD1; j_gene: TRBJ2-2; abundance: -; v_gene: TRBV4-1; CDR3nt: TGCGCCAGCAGCCAAAGGGACCTAGGGACAGCGAACACCGGGGAGCTGTTTTTT; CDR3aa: CASSQRDLGTANTGELFF
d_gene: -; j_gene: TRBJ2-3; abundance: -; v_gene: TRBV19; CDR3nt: TGTGCCAGTAGTTCGAGCGGAGGAATCACAGATACGCAGTATTTT; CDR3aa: CASSSSGGITDTQYF
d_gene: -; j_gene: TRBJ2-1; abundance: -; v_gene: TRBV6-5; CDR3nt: TGTGCCAGCAGGGCCGGTAGCGTAAATGAGCAGTTCTTC; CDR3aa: CASRAGSVNEQFF
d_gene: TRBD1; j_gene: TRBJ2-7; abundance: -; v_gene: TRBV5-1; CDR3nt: TGCGCCAGCAGCTTCGGACAGGGGCACTCCTACGAGCAGTACTTC; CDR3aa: CASSFGQGHSYEQYF
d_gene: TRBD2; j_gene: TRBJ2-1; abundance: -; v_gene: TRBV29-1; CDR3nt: TGCAGCGTCGGGACTAGCGGGGGCGATGAGCAGTTCTTC; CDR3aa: CSVGTSGGDEQFF
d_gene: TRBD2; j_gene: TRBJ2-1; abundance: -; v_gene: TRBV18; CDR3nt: TGTGCCAGCTCAGGGACTACCGGGGATGAGCAGTTCTTC; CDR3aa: CASSGTTGDEQFF
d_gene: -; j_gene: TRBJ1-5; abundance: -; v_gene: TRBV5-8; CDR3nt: TGTGCCAGCAGCTTGGTGGGTAACAGGGATAATCAGCCCCAGCATTTT; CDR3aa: CASSLVGNRDNQPQHF
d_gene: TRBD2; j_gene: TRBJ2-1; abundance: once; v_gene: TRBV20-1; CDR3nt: TGCAGTGCTAGAAAAGCGGGGGAGCAGTTCTTC; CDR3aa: CSARKAGEQFF
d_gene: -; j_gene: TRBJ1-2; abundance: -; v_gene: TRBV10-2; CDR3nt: TGCGCCAGCAACCCATCGGGAGGGGGCTATGGCTACACCTTC; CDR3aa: CASNPSGGGYGYTF
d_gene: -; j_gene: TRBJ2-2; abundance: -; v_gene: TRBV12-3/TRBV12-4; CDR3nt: TGTGCCAGCAGTGCCAGGTGGATCGGGGAGCTGTTTTTT; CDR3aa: CASSARWIGELFF
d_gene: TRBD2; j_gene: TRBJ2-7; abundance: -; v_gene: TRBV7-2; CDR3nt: TGTGCCAGCAGCACAAGCGGGAGTAGCTACGAGCAGTACTTC; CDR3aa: CASSTSGSSYEQYF